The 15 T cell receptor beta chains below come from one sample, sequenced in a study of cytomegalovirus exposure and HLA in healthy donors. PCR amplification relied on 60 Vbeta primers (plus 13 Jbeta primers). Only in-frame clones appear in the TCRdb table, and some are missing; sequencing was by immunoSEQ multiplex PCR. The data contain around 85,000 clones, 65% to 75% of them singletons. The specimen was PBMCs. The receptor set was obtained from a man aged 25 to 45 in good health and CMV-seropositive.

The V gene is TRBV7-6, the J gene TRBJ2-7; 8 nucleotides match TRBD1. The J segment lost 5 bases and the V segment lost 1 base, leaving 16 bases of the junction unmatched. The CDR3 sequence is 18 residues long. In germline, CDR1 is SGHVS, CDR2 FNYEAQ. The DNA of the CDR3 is TGTGCCAGCAGCTTAGGACCCCGGACAGGGTCCGCCACCGACGAGCAGTACTTC. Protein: CASSLGPRTGSATDEQYF.

The DNA for the CDR3 is TGTGCCAGCAGTGACGGCTTTAGCGGGAGGAGGTCAGATACGCAGTATTTT. Translated: CASSDGFSGRRSDTQYF. The J gene is TRBJ2-3, the V gene TRBV2, with TRBD2 identical over 10 bases. CDR1 is SNHLY, CDR2 FYNNEI, per germline. J gave up 4 bases and V 3 bases, and 10 bases lay outside the gene matches. CDR3 length equals 17 residues.

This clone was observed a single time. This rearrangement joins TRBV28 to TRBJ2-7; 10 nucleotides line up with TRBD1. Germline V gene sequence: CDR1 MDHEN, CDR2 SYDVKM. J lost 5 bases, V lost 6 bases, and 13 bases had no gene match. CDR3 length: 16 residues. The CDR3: CASSLLGTGEDDEQYF. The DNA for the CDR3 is TGTGCCAGCAGCCTTCTTGGGACAGGGGAAGACGACGAGCAGTACTTC.

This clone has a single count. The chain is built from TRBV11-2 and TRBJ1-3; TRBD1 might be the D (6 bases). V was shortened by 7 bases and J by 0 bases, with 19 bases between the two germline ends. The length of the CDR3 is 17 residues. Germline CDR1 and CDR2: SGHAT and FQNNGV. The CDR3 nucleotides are TGTGCCAGCACCATACGGGGGGGCAGTCACTCTGGAAACACCATATATTTT. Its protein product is CASTIRGGSHSGNTIYF. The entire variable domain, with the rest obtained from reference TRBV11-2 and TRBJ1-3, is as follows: EAGVAQSPRYKIIEKRQSVAFWCNPISGHATLYWYQQILGQGPKLLIQFQNNGVVDDSQLPKDRFSAERLKGVDSTLKIQPAKLEDSAVYLCASTIRGGSHSGNTIYFGEGSWLTVV.

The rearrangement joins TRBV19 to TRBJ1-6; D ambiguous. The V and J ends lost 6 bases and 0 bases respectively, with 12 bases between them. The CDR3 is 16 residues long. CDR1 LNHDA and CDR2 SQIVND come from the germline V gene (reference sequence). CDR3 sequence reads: CASSISPSSYNSPLHF. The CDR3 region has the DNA TGTGCCAGTAGCATATCTCCGAGCTCCTATAATTCACCCCTCCACTTT.

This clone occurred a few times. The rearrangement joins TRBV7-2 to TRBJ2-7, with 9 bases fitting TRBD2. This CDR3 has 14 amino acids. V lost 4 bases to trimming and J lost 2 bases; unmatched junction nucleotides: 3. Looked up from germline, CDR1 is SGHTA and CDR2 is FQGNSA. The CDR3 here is CASSSGLAPYEQYF. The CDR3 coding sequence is TGTGCCAGCAGCTCCGGACTAGCGCCCTACGAGCAGTACTTC.

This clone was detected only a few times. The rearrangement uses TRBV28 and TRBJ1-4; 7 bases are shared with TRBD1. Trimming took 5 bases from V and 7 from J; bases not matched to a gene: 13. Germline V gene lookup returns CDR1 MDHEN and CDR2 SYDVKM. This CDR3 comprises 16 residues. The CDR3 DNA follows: TGTGCCAGCAGTCCTTTCTCACAGGGGTTCGGTGAAAAACTGTTTTTT. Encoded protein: CASSPFSQGFGEKLFF.

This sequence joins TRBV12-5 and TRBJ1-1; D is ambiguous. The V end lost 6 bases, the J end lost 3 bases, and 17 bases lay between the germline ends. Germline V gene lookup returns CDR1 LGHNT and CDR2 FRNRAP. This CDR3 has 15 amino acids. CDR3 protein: CASGGSGRRDTEAFF. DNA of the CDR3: TGTGCTAGTGGCGGAAGCGGCAGAAGGGACACTGAAGCTTTCTTT. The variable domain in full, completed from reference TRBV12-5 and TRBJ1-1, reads DARVTQTPRHKVTEMGQEVTMRCQPILGHNTVFWYRQTMMQGLELLAYFRNRAPLDDSGMPKDRFSAEMPDATLATLKIQPSEPRDSAVYFCASGGSGRRDTEAFFGQGTRLTVV.

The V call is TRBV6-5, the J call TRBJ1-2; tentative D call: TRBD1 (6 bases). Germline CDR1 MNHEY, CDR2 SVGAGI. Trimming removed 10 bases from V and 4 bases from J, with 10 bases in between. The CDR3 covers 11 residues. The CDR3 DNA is TGTGCCACCACAGGGACCTATGGCTACACCTTC. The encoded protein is CATTGTYGYTF.

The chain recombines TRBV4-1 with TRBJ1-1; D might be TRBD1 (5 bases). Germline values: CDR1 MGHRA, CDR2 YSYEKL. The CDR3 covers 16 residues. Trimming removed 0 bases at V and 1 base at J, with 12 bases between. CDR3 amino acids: CASSQEAARENTEAFF. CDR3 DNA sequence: TGCGCCAGCAGCCAAGAAGCCGCCAGGGAGAACACTGAAGCTTTCTTT.

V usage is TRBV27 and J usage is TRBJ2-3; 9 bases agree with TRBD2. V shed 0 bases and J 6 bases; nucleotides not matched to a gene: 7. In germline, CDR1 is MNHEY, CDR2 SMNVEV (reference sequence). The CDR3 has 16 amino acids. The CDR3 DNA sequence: TGTGCCAGCAGTTTATCCCGCGGGAGGGCCAAGGATACGCAGTATTTT. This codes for CASSLSRGRAKDTQYF.

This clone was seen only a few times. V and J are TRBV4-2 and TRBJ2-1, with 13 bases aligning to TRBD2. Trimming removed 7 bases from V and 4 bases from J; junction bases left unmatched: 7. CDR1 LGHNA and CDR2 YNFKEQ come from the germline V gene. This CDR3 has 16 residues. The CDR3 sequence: CASNPGLAGFYNEQFF. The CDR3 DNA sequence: TGTGCCAGCAACCCGGGACTAGCGGGGTTTTACAATGAGCAGTTCTTC.

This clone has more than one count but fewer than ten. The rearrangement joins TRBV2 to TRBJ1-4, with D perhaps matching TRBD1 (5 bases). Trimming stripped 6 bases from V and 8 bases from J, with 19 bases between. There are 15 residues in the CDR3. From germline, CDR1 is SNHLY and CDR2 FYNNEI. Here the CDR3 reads CASRVNRLEQEKLFF. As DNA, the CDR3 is TGTGCCAGCAGGGTAAACAGGCTCGAACAGGAAAAACTGTTTTTT.

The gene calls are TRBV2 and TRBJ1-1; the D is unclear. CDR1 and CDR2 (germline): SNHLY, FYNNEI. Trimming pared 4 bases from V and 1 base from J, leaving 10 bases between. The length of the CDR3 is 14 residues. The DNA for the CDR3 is TGTGCCAGCAGTGCGCGGATCTCGAACACTGAAGCTTTCTTT. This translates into CASSARISNTEAFF.

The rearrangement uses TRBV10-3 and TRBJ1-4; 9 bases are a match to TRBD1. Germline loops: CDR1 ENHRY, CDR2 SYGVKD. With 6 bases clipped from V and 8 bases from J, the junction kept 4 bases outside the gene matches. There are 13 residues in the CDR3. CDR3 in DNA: TGTGCCATCAGCCCGGGACAGGGAGAAAAACTGTTTTTT. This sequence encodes CAISPGQGEKLFF.